The entry below describes one T cell receptor (beta chain). The antigen remains undetermined. PCR used 60 Vbeta primers and 13 Jbeta primers. Generated by immunoSEQ multiplex PCR, the TCRdb table keeps only in-frame clones and is missing some. The table lists some 100,000 clones, roughly four fifths of them singletons, with 11% to 15% in the top ten. This specimen comes from a study of cytomegalovirus exposure and HLA in healthy donors. V lost 3 bases, J lost 5 bases, and 10 bases lay in between. Germline loops: CDR1 MNHNS, CDR2 SASEGT. The CDR3 is 14 residues long. Findings of the study overall: Another analysis was done later, and it associated approximately 15,000 TCR beta sequences with HLA alleles at 0.05 false discovery rate. For TCR beta chains, V- and J-gene trimming was later linked to a missense DCLRE1C variant. Upon later analysis, HLA-associated TCR beta chains proved more clonally expanded than other, equally common chains.

The sample was PBMCs. The receptor comes from a male donor in good health and CMV-seropositive. This chain joins TRBV6-1 and TRBJ2-2; D is undetermined. The CDR3 protein is CASSDGRPTGELFF. CDR3 DNA sequence: TGTGCCAGCAGTGACGGCAGGCCGACCGGGGAGCTGTTTTTT.